Presented here are 9 T cell receptor beta chains from one specimen sequenced in a study of CD8 T cells in ankylosing spondylitis. General observations from the study: Within ankylosing spondylitis blood, a TCR beta motif made up of eight or nine highly homologous variants appeared to be characteristic.

TCRdb analysed the 5' RACE reads with MiXCR anew, one entry per CDR3 protein. The table lists 670,000 or so distinct CDR3 sequences, roughly 20% of them singletons. The antigens of these receptors remain unknown. Sample: blood, either unsorted or a sorted T cell fraction (not recorded which). The receptors were gathered from a male donor with ankylosing spondylitis.

The genes are TRBV29-1 and TRBJ1-2; no clear D gene. V was pared by 3 bases and J by 5 bases, with 13 bases between. Germline V gene lookup returns CDR1 SQVTM and CDR2 ANQGSEA. The CDR3 contains 13 residues. CDR3: CSVEFMMEYGYTF. The CDR3 DNA is TGCAGCGTTGAGTTCATGATGGAGTATGGCTACACCTTC. Drawing the rest from reference TRBV29-1 and TRBJ1-2, the complete variable domain is SAVISQKPSRDICQRGTSLTIQCQVDSQVTMMFWYRQQPGQSLTLIATANQGSEATYESGFVIDKFPISRPNLTFSTLTVSNMSPEDSSIYLCSVEFMMEYGYTFGSGTRLTVV.

J is TRBJ2-1 and V is TRBV28; no definite D call. CDR3 length: 14 residues. Germline CDR1 and CDR2: MDHEN and SYDVKM. V was trimmed by 0 bases and J by 7 bases, leaving 10 bases between them. The chain's CDR3 is CASSLWSGYNEQFF. In nucleotides, the CDR3 is TGTGCCAGCAGTTTATGGTCCGGGTATAATGAGCAGTTCTTC.

This clonotype was seen ten or more times. V usage is TRBV12-3 or TRBV12-4 and J usage is TRBJ1-1; D unresolved. The CDR3 has 16 residues. Trimming stripped 7 bases from V and 1 base from J, with 19 bases between. The CDR3 DNA follows: TGTGCCAGCACCCACTCGGGAGGTAGGGAGAACACTGAAGCTTTCTTT. Its protein is CASTHSGGRENTEAFF.

This clonotype has a handful of counts. The chain has TRBV29-1 and TRBJ1-2; D possibly corresponds to TRBD1 (6 bases). The CDR3 is made up of 15 amino acids. Germline CDR1 is SQVTM and CDR2 is ANQGSEA. V shed 2 bases and J shed 0 bases, with 13 bases lying between them. The CDR3 DNA reads as TGCAGCGTTGAATGGTGGGACACCGCTAACTATGGCTACACCTTC. Protein: CSVEWWDTANYGYTF.

Many counts were recorded for this clonotype. The CDR3: CASSFTDTQYF. CDR3 bases: TGTGCCAGCAGTTTCACAGATACGCAGTATTTT. J is TRBJ2-3 and V is TRBV12-3 or TRBV12-4; D not certain. Trimming left V 3 bases short and J 2 bases short, with 0 bases between. The CDR3 length is 11 residues.

The rearrangement uses TRBV7-9 and TRBJ1-1; tentative D call: TRBD1 (5 bases). The V gene lost 1 base and the J gene lost 8 bases, with 14 bases spanning the gap. The germline V gene encodes CDR1 SEHNR and CDR2 FQNEAQ (reference sequence). This CDR3 is built from 14 residues. CDR3 DNA sequence: TGTGCCAGCAGCTTAGGTCTGGGGGAACTGGAAGCTTTCTTT. Translating gives CASSLGLGELEAFF.

The sample holds a few counts of this clonotype. The chain has TRBV20-1 and TRBJ1-1; a weak D match, TRBD1 (6 bases). Germline V gives CDR1 DFQATT, CDR2 SNEGSKA (reference sequence). The CDR3 consists of 14 residues. V lost 0 bases and J 4 bases, leaving 12 bases between the germline ends. The CDR3 sequence: CSAREETGSTEAFF. DNA of the CDR3: TGCAGTGCTAGAGAGGAGACAGGATCCACTGAAGCTTTCTTT.

This clonotype has only a few counts. The rearrangement uses TRBV11-1 and TRBJ2-1; 13 bases agree with TRBD2. This CDR3 spans 19 amino acids. J gave up 0 bases and V 5 bases, and 10 bases lay outside the gene matches. In germline, CDR1 is SGHAT, CDR2 FQDESV (reference sequence). The CDR3 protein is CASSPRGTSGASSYNEQFF. In DNA form, the CDR3 reads TGTGCCAGCAGCCCGAGAGGGACTAGCGGGGCGAGCTCCTACAATGAGCAGTTCTTC.

This clonotype turned up a few times. The V gene is TRBV7-8, the J gene TRBJ2-1; D call uncertain. Per the germline V gene, CDR1 is SGHVS and CDR2 is FQNEAQ. This CDR3 has 13 amino acids. The V end lost 5 bases, the J end lost 6 bases, and 11 bases lay between the germline ends. The CDR3 protein is CASSNHGTNEQFF. In DNA form, the CDR3 reads TGTGCCAGCAGCAACCATGGCACCAATGAGCAGTTCTTC.